Described below is a single TCR beta chain sequence and its context. This specimen comes from a study of blood T cell repertoires in COVID-19. Generated by immunoSEQ multiplex PCR, the TCRdb table keeps only in-frame clones and is missing some. The sample lists 90,000 or so clones; more than 75% were seen once. The CDR3 totals 19 residues. Trimming removed 5 bases from V and 5 bases from J; junction bases left unmatched: 17. Germline CDR1 and CDR2: SEHNR and FQNEAQ (reference sequence). The receptor was isolated from a human donor in a cohort sampled during active COVID-19. Sequenced sample: peripheral blood. The chain joins TRBV7-9 to TRBJ2-7, with TRBD2 matching over 14 bases. The CDR3 nucleotides are TGTGCCAGCAGCCCGATCTCCCCGGGACTAGCGGGAGTTGCCCACGAGCAGTACTTC. It translates to CASSPISPGLAGVAHEQYF.